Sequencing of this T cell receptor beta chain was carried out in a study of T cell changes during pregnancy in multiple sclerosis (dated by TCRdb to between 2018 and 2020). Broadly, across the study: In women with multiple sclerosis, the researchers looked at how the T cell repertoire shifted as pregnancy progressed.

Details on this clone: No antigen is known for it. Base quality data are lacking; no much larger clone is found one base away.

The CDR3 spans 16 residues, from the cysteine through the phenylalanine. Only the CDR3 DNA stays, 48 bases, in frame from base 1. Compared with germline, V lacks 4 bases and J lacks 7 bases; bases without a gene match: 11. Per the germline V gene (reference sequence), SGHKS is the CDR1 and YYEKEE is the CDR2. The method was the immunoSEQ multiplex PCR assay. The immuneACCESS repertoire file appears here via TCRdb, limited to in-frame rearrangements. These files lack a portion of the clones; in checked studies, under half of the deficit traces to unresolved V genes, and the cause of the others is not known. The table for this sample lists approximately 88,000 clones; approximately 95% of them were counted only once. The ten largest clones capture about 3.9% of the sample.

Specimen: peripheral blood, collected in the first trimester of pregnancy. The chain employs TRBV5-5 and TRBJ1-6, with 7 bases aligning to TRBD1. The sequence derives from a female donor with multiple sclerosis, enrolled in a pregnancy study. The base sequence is TGTGCCAGCAGCCCCGGTGCCGGGACAGTCAATTCACCCCTCCACTTT. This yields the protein CASSPGAGTVNSPLHF.